This TCR beta chain was observed in a study of CXCR3-negative and CXCR3-positive naive CD8 T cells. Looked up from germline, CDR1 is SNHLY and CDR2 is FYNNEI. The CDR3 sequence is 13 residues long. The authors prepared UMI-labeled TRB cDNA libraries by 5' RACE. TCRdb derives one entry per CDR3 protein from the 5' RACE reads, leaving out DNA. This sample contains around 81,000 distinct CDR3 sequences. The TCR comes from a human donor in good health. Some clones in this sample may be carry-over from other donors' samples. This sequence joins TRBV2 and TRBJ2-7; TCRdb outputs TRBD1, but without DNA this stays unchecked. Source material: naive CXCR3- CD8+ T cells from blood. The subset: CD45RO-CCR7+CD27+CD95- naive CD8+ T cells lacking CXCR3 (TNR3-). CDR3 residues: CASSERGQPEQYF.